The source of this TCR beta chain is a study of CD4 T cells in relation to SARS-CoV-2 and coronaviruses. As for the study in general: PBMCs were cultured with antigen for roughly 10 days before TCR beta sequencing. Convalescent patients were roughly 8 males and a few females; two were Hispanic.

Assay used: immunoSEQ multiplex PCR; TCRdb lists only in-frame clones, some missing. The sample lists approximately 36,000 clones, roughly 82% occurring once. Deletions cut 4 bases from V and 5 bases from J, with 18 bases between. The germline gives CDR1 SGDLS, CDR2 YYNGEE. This CDR3 comprises 15 residues. CD4 enrichment then naive enrichment separated naive from memory CD4+ cells. As for this clone: Its antigen is currently unknown.

Specimen: memory CD4+ T cells from PBMCs, cultured in vitro. This rearrangement joins TRBV9 to TRBJ2-5, with D maybe TRBD2 (6 bases). The TCR originated in an adult with COVID-19. This CDR3 reads CASSPSASARETQYF. In DNA, the CDR3 is TGTGCCAGCAGCCCCTCCGCTAGCGCCCGGGAGACCCAGTACTTC.